The entry below gives a single TCR beta chain sequence along with its context. This sample is part of a study of follicular helper T cells after annual influenza vaccination. The method was immunoSEQ multiplex PCR; TCRdb's version includes in-frame clones alone and lacks a portion of them. Found here are fewer than 30,000 clones, approximately 80% of them singletons; the top ten hold about 1.2%. Germline assignment: CDR1 SGHTA and CDR2 FQGTGA. This CDR3 is built from 17 residues. V gave up 5 bases and J gave up 9 bases; unmatched junction bases: 12. The time point is: 2014-2015 season, pre-vaccination.

This clonotype originated in an adult who received the influenza vaccine. This specimen was CXCR5+ CD38- circulating T follicular helper cells from blood, taken on the day of influenza vaccination. Noted subset: circulating Tfh, non-naive CD4+CXCR5+PD-1+ (ICOS+CD38+ or ICOS-CD38-). The chain employs TRBV7-3 and TRBJ2-3; 15 bases match TRBD2. CDR3 nucleotides: TGTGCCAGCAGCCCCAACCCGGGACTAGCGGGGGGTGGAACGCAGTATTTT. This encodes CASSPNPGLAGGGTQYF.